This T cell receptor (beta chain) is drawn from a study of cytomegalovirus exposure and HLA in healthy donors. The primer mix had 60 Vbeta and 13 Jbeta primers. In the original analysis: In a later analysis, of 84 million or so unique beta chains, approximately 10 million appeared in at least two donors. Using immunoSEQ multiplex PCR, the repertoire was profiled, and TCRdb retains in-frame clones only, with some absent. V and J calls and clone size come straight from that table; D and trimming were deduced from the DNA. The sample holds approximately 120,000 clones; over 70% are singletons and the top ten take 2.5% to 3.5%. This clone was picked up a small number of times. V was pared by 5 bases and J by 5 bases, with 18 bases between. Per the germline V gene, CDR1 is LNHDA and CDR2 is SQIVND (reference sequence). This CDR3 contains 15 residues.

This rearrangement joins TRBV19 to TRBJ1-1, with no clear D. Sequencing input: PBMCs. The receptor comes from a young man in good health and CMV-seronegative. The CDR3 DNA follows: TGTGCCAGTAGTTTCACGGACTCGGAGAGGACTGAAGCTTTCTTT. It codes for CASSFTDSERTEAFF.